A selection of T cell receptor beta chains follows, all from one sample in a study of T cell responses to AZD1222 COVID-19 vaccine. Clones were read by immunoSEQ multiplex PCR, and TCRdb kept only the in-frame ones, dropping some. The sample lists about 120,000 clones, approximately 92% seen once, with 2.5% in the top ten. The source material was peripheral blood, sampled 28 days after the second AZD1222 dose. These receptors were taken from an adult who received the AZD1222 COVID-19 vaccine. CDR3s include the opening cysteine and the closing phenylalanine or tryptophan. The D gene is left open where the match is weak. Not every row has a clone size; where given, it reads once, few, many or a size class.

.	.	TRBV7-2	TRBJ1-2	CASSPERQLSNYGYTF	TGTGCCAGCAGCCCTGAGCGGCAACTCTCTAACTATGGCTACACCTTC
.	TRBD2	TRBV24-1	TRBJ2-4	CATSDLRLAGGVAKNIQYF	TGTGCCACCAGTGATTTGAGACTAGCGGGGGGGGTAGCCAAAAACATTCAGTACTTC
.	TRBD2	TRBV24-1	TRBJ2-2	CATAGAANTGELFF	TGTGCCACAGCGGGGGCCGCGAACACCGGGGAGCTGTTTTTT
.	TRBD2	TRBV11-3	TRBJ2-3	CASSPGLAGSTDTQYF	TGTGCCAGCAGCCCCGGACTAGCGGGGAGCACAGATACGCAGTATTTT
.	.	TRBV7-8	TRBJ1-2	CASSSRSYGYTF	TGTGCCAGCAGCAGCAGGAGTTATGGCTACACCTTC
.	TRBD1	TRBV7-9	TRBJ2-3	CASSLRGHTDTQYF	TGTGCCAGCAGCTTAAGGGGGCACACAGATACGCAGTATTTT
.	.	TRBV19	TRBJ1-5	CASSPGWRTETNQPQHF	TGTGCCAGTAGCCCGGGTTGGAGAACGGAGACCAATCAGCCCCAGCATTTT
few	TRBD1	TRBV4-3	TRBJ2-7	CASSLRQGDTYEQYF	TGCGCCAGCAGCTTACGCCAGGGGGACACCTACGAGCAGTACTTC
.	TRBD1	TRBV5-6	TRBJ2-7	CASSMEVTGPPYEQYF	TGTGCCAGCAGCATGGAAGTGACAGGGCCACCCTACGAGCAGTACTTC
.	.	TRBV7-2	TRBJ2-5	CASSLGHWDKTQYF	TGTGCCAGCAGCTTAGGCCACTGGGACAAGACCCAGTACTTC
.	.	TRBV12-3/TRBV12-4	TRBJ1-5	CASSPGGIQHF	TGTGCCAGCAGCCCTGGGGGTATCCAGCATTTT
.	.	TRBV5-1	TRBJ2-3	CASQDSPLTDTQYF	TGCGCCAGCCAGGACTCCCCTCTCACAGATACGCAGTATTTT
.	TRBD2	TRBV4-3	TRBJ2-7	CASSQEVGLAGTHYEQYF	TGCGCCAGCAGCCAAGAGGTGGGGCTAGCGGGGACCCACTACGAGCAGTACTTC
.	.	TRBV5-1	TRBJ2-1	CASSSQTPGLTSSYNEQFF	TGCGCCAGCAGCAGCCAGACTCCGGGACTCACGAGCTCCTACAATGAGCAGTTCTTC
.	.	TRBV2	TRBJ1-5	CASNPSGLDQPQHF	TGTGCCAGCAATCCATCAGGGTTGGATCAGCCCCAGCATTTT
once	.	TRBV7-2	TRBJ2-1	CASSLQVNEQFF	TGTGCCAGCAGCCTCCAGGTTAATGAGCAGTTCTTC
.	.	TRBV6-1	TRBJ2-6	CASSEFGSGANVLTF	TGTGCCAGCAGTGAATTTGGCTCTGGGGCCAACGTCCTGACTTTC
.	TRBD1	TRBV4-1	TRBJ1-2	CASSLEGQGVRGNYGYTF	TGCGCCAGCAGCCTCGAAGGGCAGGGGGTTCGAGGTAACTATGGCTACACCTTC
.	.	TRBV19	TRBJ2-7	CASSMARAYEQYF	TGTGCCAGTAGTATGGCGAGGGCCTACGAGCAGTACTTC
.	TRBD2	TRBV5-1	TRBJ2-7	CASSKSGGAPGEQYF	TGCGCCAGCAGCAAAAGCGGGGGGGCGCCGGGCGAGCAGTACTTC
few	.	TRBV2	TRBJ1-2	CASSELPGNYGYTF	TGTGCCAGCAGTGAATTGCCGGGAAACTATGGCTACACCTTC
.	TRBD1	TRBV30	TRBJ2-2	CAWSIRDRGPGELFF	TGTGCCTGGAGTATCCGGGACAGGGGGCCCGGGGAGCTGTTTTTT